The 22 T cell receptor beta chains in this list originate from one sample, sequenced in a study of T-cell memory formation after mild COVID-19. TCRdb used MiXCR to reprocess the 5' RACE reads, holding one entry per CDR3 protein. The sample yields approximately 440,000 distinct CDR3 sequences, around 19% seen once. Sequencing used PBMCs or a T cell subset sorted from them (not recorded which). The source is an adult woman who had mild COVID-19 (a few samples of this study predate the infection). Cell type and time point are not known.

The V gene is TRBV20-1, the J gene TRBJ2-1; 12 bases are a match to TRBD2. Per germline, CDR1 DFQATT and CDR2 SNEGSKA (reference sequence). V shed 0 bases and J 7 bases; nucleotides not matched to a gene: 13. This CDR3 comprises 18 residues. CDR3 in amino acids: CSAREIGRLAGDVNEQFF. The CDR3 bases are TGCAGTGCTAGAGAGATTGGGAGACTAGCGGGAGATGTGAATGAGCAGTTCTTC.

The chain joins TRBV5-1 to TRBJ2-5; possible D gene TRBD1, 6 bases. The CDR3 is 15 amino acids. V was clipped by 3 bases and J by 5 bases, with 17 bases between them. Germline V gives CDR1 SGHRS, CDR2 YFSETQ. CDR3 protein: CASSSRDKGPETQYF. Written as DNA, the CDR3 is TGCGCCAGCAGCTCCCGGGACAAGGGACCGGAGACCCAGTACTTC.

The chain couples TRBV20-1 to TRBJ2-3; D not certain. Germline loops: CDR1 DFQATT, CDR2 SNEGSKA (reference sequence). V lost 3 bases to trimming and J lost 1 base, with 8 bases between them. This CDR3 is built from 13 residues. CDR3 region: CSARSVGTDTQYF. CDR3 sequence (DNA): TGCAGTGCTAGGAGCGTGGGCACAGATACGCAGTATTTT.

The V and J genes are TRBV6-6 and TRBJ1-1; 7 bases agree with TRBD1. The germline V gene encodes CDR1 MNHNY and CDR2 SVGAGI (reference sequence). Trimming cost V 3 bases and J 1 base; bases outside gene matches: 2. The CDR3 contains 14 residues. The DNA of the CDR3 is TGTGCCAGCAGTTATAACAGGGGGAACACTGAAGCTTTCTTT. It codes for CASSYNRGNTEAFF.

This clonotype was seen only a few times. J is TRBJ2-5 and V is TRBV4-3; 7 nucleotides align to TRBD1. This CDR3 has 16 residues. The germline V gene has CDR1 LGHNA and CDR2 YSLEER. Trimming at V came to 1 base and at J to 4 bases, leaving 9 bases not matched to a gene. The CDR3 nucleotides are TGCGCCAGCAGCCAAGCAGCCCAGACAGGGCCAGAGACCCAGTACTTC. Translation: CASSQAAQTGPETQYF.

This chain links TRBV6-2 or TRBV6-3 with TRBJ1-1, with 9 bases matching TRBD1. J lost 1 base, V lost 5 bases, and 2 bases had no gene match. The CDR3 sequence is 14 residues long. Germline loops: CDR1 MNHEY, CDR2 SVGEGT. The CDR3 sequence: CASSMTGGNTEAFF. In DNA form, the CDR3 reads TGTGCCAGCAGTATGACAGGGGGGAACACTGAAGCTTTCTTT.

This clonotype has more than one count but fewer than ten. The J gene is TRBJ2-6, the V gene TRBV20-1, with TRBD1 matching over 10 bases. CDR1 DFQATT and CDR2 SNEGSKA come from the germline V gene (reference sequence). CDR3 length: 17 residues. The junction had 8 bases not matched to a gene; V was cut back by 6 bases and J by 0 bases. CDR3 region: CSASYRDRGSGANVLTF. The CDR3 coding sequence is TGCAGTGCATCCTACCGGGACAGGGGCTCTGGGGCCAACGTCCTGACTTTC.

V gene TRBV4-1 combines with J gene TRBJ1-3; TRBD1 might be the D (5 bases). V was pared by 1 base and J by 3 bases, with 10 bases between. There are 15 residues in the CDR3. Germline-derived CDR1 and CDR2 are MGHRA and YSYEKL. In nucleotides, the CDR3 is TGCGCCAGCAGCCAAGCGGGGACTTTTGGAAACACCATATATTTT. It translates to CASSQAGTFGNTIYF.

Here the CDR3 reads CSVSGERGSYEQYF. CDR3 coding DNA: TGCAGCGTTTCGGGGGAGCGGGGTTCCTACGAGCAGTACTTC. J is TRBJ2-7 and V is TRBV29-1; 7 positions match TRBD2. This CDR3 spans 14 amino acids. Looked up from germline, CDR1 is SQVTM and CDR2 is ANQGSEA. J lost 1 base, V lost 5 bases, and 8 bases had no gene match.

This clonotype was counted a few times. The chain couples TRBV5-1 to TRBJ2-3; D is ambiguous. The CDR3 has 15 residues. Trimming cost V 6 bases and J 2 bases, with 16 bases left between them. CDR1 and CDR2 from the germline V gene are SGHRS and YFSETQ. CDR3 loop: CASTPWQRATDTQYF. CDR3 DNA: TGCGCCAGCACCCCTTGGCAGAGAGCCACAGATACGCAGTATTTT.

The chain has TRBV12-3 or TRBV12-4 and TRBJ1-1, with 8 nucleotides matching TRBD1. V gave up 2 bases and J gave up 4 bases; unmatched junction bases: 3. The CDR3 has 14 amino acids. CDR3 in DNA: TGTGCCAGCAGTTTACGGACAGGGCGCACTGAAGCTTTCTTT. Protein product: CASSLRTGRTEAFF.

This clonotype was recorded a few times. The chain links TRBV6-2 or TRBV6-3 to TRBJ2-7; TRBD1 matches at 8 bases. The CDR3 totals 13 residues. The V and J ends lost 5 bases and 3 bases, in that order; junction bases with no gene match: 3. Looked up from germline, CDR1 is MNHEY and CDR2 is SVGEGT. The CDR3 sequence: CASSGQGIYEQYF. CDR3 DNA: TGTGCCAGCAGTGGACAGGGAATCTACGAGCAGTACTTC.

The genes are TRBV7-8 and TRBJ1-1; D not certain. The V gene lost 5 bases and the J gene lost 0 bases, with 7 bases spanning the gap. The CDR3 is 13 residues long. Germline V gene data show CDR1 as SGHVS and CDR2 as FQNEAQ. The CDR3 loop is CASSQEVNTEAFF. The DNA for the CDR3 is TGTGCCAGCAGCCAAGAGGTGAACACTGAAGCTTTCTTT. The full variable domain, in which reference TRBV7-8 and TRBJ1-1 provide the parts outside the CDR3, is GAGVSQSPRYKVAKRGQDVALRCDPISGHVSLFWYQQALGQGPEFLTYFQNEAQLDKSGLPSDRFFAERPEGSVSTLKIQRTQQEDSAVYLCASSQEVNTEAFFGQGTRLTVV.

The V gene is TRBV30, the J gene TRBJ1-1; D is possibly TRBD1 (6 bases). The V and J ends lost 2 bases and 1 base respectively, with 11 bases between them. Germline V gene sequence: CDR1 GTSNPN, CDR2 SVGIG (reference sequence). The CDR3 is 14 residues long. For the CDR3, the DNA is TGTGCCTGGAGTCTTACCAGGGGGAACACTGAAGCTTTCTTT. It yields the protein CAWSLTRGNTEAFF.

V and J are TRBV12-3 or TRBV12-4 and TRBJ2-2, with a possible D match to TRBD2 (5 bases). The CDR3 sequence is 15 residues long. Trimming removed 8 bases from V and 1 base from J, with 14 bases in between. CDR3 protein: CASSSIRENTGELFF. The CDR3 nucleotides are TGTGCCAGCTCCTCCATCCGGGAGAACACCGGGGAGCTGTTTTTT.

This clonotype has only a few counts. The rearrangement uses TRBV10-3 and TRBJ2-5, with D possibly being TRBD1 (6 bases). CDR3 length equals 13 residues. The germline gives CDR1 ENHRY, CDR2 SYGVKD. Trimming took 6 bases from V and 1 from J, leaving 9 bases between them. The CDR3 protein is CAISRDTQETQYF. The CDR3 DNA reads as TGTGCCATCAGCCGGGACACCCAAGAGACCCAGTACTTC.

This clonotype showed up many times. The chain has TRBV6-4 and TRBJ2-3; 9 nucleotides agree with TRBD1. The CDR3 is made up of 16 amino acids. V was clipped by 0 bases and J by 3 bases; unmatched bases: 4. Germline CDR1 and CDR2: MRHNA and SNTAGT. The CDR3 nucleotides read TGTGCCAGCAGTGACTCCGAGACAGGGGGAACAGATACGCAGTATTTT. Translating it yields CASSDSETGGTDTQYF.

This clonotype has just a few counts. The chain couples TRBV6-2 or TRBV6-3 to TRBJ1-2; D possibly corresponds to TRBD1 (6 bases). The germline V gene encodes CDR1 MNHEY and CDR2 SVGEGT. CDR3 length: 13 residues. V was trimmed by 6 bases and J by 3 bases, leaving 11 bases between them. The CDR3 nucleotides read TGTGCCAGCAGCATGGACAGCCACTATGGCTACACCTTC. Amino acid sequence: CASSMDSHYGYTF.

This clonotype was counted a few times. The genes are TRBV11-2 and TRBJ2-4; TRBD1 aligns across 9 bases. CDR1 SGHAT and CDR2 FQNNGV come from the germline V gene. The J segment lost 5 bases and the V segment lost 3 bases, leaving 5 bases of the junction unmatched. The CDR3 is made up of 15 amino acids. The CDR3 DNA reads as TGTGCCAGCAGCTTGGTTCGGGACAGGGAAAACATTCAGTACTTC. Residues: CASSLVRDRENIQYF.

This chain uses TRBV25-1 with TRBJ1-5; tentatively, D is TRBD1 (5 bases). The V end was cut by 3 bases, the J end by 7 bases, with 16 bases between. Germline CDR1 reads MGHDK; CDR2 reads SYGVNS. The CDR3 extends over 15 amino acids. Written as DNA, the CDR3 is TGTGCCAGCAGTGACCCCTCGGGACCCGGGCAGCCCCAGCATTTT. Encoded protein: CASSDPSGPGQPQHF.

This clonotype was seen a handful of times. V gene TRBV6-5 combines with J gene TRBJ2-1; D is perhaps TRBD1 or TRBD2 (5 bases each). The germline V gene has CDR1 MNHEY and CDR2 SVGAGI. The CDR3 spans 11 residues. The V gene lost 6 bases and the J gene lost 12 bases, with 12 bases spanning the gap. The CDR3 DNA is TGTGCCAGCAGCAACGGGGCGAGGCAGTTCTTC. This sequence encodes CASSNGARQFF.

A remark on this clonotype: Its ends do not fully match the called genes, so a read error is possible. The genes are TRBV5-1 and TRBJ1-1; D is perhaps TRBD1 (6 bases). Germline CDR1 and CDR2: SGHRS and YFSETQ. The CDR3 runs to 13 residues. CDR3 sequence: CASSLVGGTEDFF. The CDR3 nucleotides read TGCGCCAGCAGCTTGGTGGGGGGCACTGAAGATTTCTTT.